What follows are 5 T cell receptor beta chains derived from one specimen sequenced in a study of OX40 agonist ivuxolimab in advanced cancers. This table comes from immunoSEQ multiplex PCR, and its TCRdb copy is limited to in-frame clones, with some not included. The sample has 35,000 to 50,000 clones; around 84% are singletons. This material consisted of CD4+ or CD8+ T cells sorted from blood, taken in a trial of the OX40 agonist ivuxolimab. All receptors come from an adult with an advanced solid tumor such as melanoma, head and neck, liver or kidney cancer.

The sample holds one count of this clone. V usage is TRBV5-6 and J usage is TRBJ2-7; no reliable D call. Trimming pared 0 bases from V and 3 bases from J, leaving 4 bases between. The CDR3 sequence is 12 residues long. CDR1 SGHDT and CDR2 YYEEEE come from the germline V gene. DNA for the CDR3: TGTGCCAGCAGCTTGGATGTCTACGAGCAGTACTTC. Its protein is CASSLDVYEQYF.

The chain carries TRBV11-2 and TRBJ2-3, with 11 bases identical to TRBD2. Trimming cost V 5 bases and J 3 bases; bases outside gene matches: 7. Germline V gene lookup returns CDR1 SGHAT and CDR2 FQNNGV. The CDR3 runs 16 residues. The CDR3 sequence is CASSPLAGGWTDTQYF. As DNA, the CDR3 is TGTGCCAGCAGCCCCCTAGCGGGGGGTTGGACAGATACGCAGTATTTT.

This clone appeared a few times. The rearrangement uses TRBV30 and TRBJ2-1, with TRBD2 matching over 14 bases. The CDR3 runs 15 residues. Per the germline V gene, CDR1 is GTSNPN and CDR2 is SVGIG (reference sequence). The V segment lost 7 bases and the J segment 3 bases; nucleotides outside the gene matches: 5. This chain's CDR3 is CALTSGGADYNEQFF. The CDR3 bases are TGTGCCTTGACTAGCGGGGGGGCCGACTACAATGAGCAGTTCTTC.

As DNA, the CDR3 is TGCGCCAGCAGCCAAGTGGGGGGCCCGAACACTGAAGCTTTCTTT. This encodes CASSQVGGPNTEAFF. J is TRBJ1-1 and V is TRBV4-1; maybe TRBD1 (6 bases). Germline V lookup: CDR1 MGHRA, CDR2 YSYEKL. The CDR3 contains 15 residues. Trimming stripped 1 base from V and 1 base from J, with 10 bases between.

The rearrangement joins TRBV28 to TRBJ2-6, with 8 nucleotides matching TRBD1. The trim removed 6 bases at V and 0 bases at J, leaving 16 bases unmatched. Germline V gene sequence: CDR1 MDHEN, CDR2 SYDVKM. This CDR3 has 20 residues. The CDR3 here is CASSWEETGAEGSGANVLTF. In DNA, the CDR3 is TGTGCCAGCAGCTGGGAGGAGACAGGGGCCGAGGGCTCTGGGGCCAACGTCCTGACTTTC.